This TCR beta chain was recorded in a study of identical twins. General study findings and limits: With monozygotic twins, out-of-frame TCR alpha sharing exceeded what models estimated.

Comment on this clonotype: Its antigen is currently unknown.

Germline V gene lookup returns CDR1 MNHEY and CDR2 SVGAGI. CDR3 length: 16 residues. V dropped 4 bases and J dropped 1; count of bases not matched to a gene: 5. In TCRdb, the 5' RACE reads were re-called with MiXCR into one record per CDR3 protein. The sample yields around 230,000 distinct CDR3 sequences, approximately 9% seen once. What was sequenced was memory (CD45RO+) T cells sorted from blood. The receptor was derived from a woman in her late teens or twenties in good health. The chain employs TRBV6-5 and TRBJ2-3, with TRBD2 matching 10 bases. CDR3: CASSCSGTSGTDTQYF. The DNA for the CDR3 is TGTGCCAGCAGTTGCTCTGGGACTAGCGGCACAGATACGCAGTATTTT.